The source of this TCR beta chain is a study of beta chain features in type 1 diabetes. There are many counts of this clone. Germline V CDR1 and CDR2: SGHTA, FQGNSA. V shed 7 bases and J shed 0 bases, with 9 bases lying between them. The CDR3 loop spans 14 amino acids. The isolated RNA, all of it, was reverse transcribed, so expressed TCRB transcripts were what got sequenced. The assay was immunoSEQ multiplex PCR, and TCRdb's table has in-frame clones only and misses some. The table includes more than 140,000 clones, roughly 10% detected once. One heparinised blood draw, averaging about 116 mL, came from each donor.

Sequenced: central memory CD4+ T cells from blood. This clonotype was obtained from a woman aged 35 to 49 in good health. The chain employs TRBV7-2 and TRBJ2-2; no definite D call. In DNA, the CDR3 is TGTGCCAGCACTAGATCGGCGAACACCGGGGAGCTGTTTTTT. This translates into CASTRSANTGELFF.